These 21 T cell receptor beta chains came from one sample sequenced in a study of blood T cell repertoires in COVID-19. Assay used: immunoSEQ multiplex PCR; TCRdb lists only in-frame clones, some missing. The data hold 98,000 or so clones, with about 86% observed a single time. Sequencing was carried out using peripheral blood. The source is a woman aged 55 to 70 in a cohort sampled during active or convalescent COVID-19.

The chain has TRBV5-1 and TRBJ1-6; weak D call: TRBD1 (6 bases). V dropped 0 bases and J dropped 4 bases, with 11 bases sitting between them. The CDR3 is made up of 16 amino acids. CDR1 is SGHRS and CDR2 is YFSETQ in the germline V gene. CDR3 amino acids: CASSLERQDYNSPLHF. DNA of the CDR3: TGCGCCAGCAGCTTGGAGAGACAGGATTATAATTCACCCCTCCACTTT.

This clone was observed once. V usage is TRBV2 and J usage is TRBJ1-1; D is unresolved. CDR3 length equals 13 residues. The V gene's germline CDR1 is SNHLY and CDR2 FYNNEI. With 3 bases removed from V and 5 bases from J, the gap between germline ends came to 10 bases. CDR3 in amino acids: CASSDGRWTEAFF. The CDR3 nucleotides are TGTGCCAGCAGTGACGGCAGGTGGACTGAAGCTTTCTTT.

V gene TRBV10-3 combines with J gene TRBJ1-4, with D possibly being TRBD1 (5 bases). Germline V gene data show CDR1 as ENHRY and CDR2 as SYGVKD. The V and J ends lost 2 bases and 11 bases respectively, with 21 bases between them. This CDR3 region has 16 residues. CDR3 in amino acids: CAISEAGGSDFAKLFF. CDR3 in DNA: TGTGCCATCAGTGAGGCGGGGGGTAGCGACTTCGCGAAACTGTTTTTT.

This clone was picked up a small number of times. The gene calls are TRBV6-1 and TRBJ2-4, with TRBD1 as a possible D gene (6 bases). V was cut by 2 bases and J by 0 bases, with 14 bases left in between. CDR1 is MNHNS, CDR2 SASEGT, per germline. This CDR3 is 17 amino acids long. The CDR3 region is CASSEMDSWVAKNIQYF. The CDR3 DNA reads TGTGCCAGCAGTGAAATGGACAGCTGGGTAGCCAAAAACATTCAGTACTTC.

Note on this clone: Other DNA sequences from this sample encode an identical CDR3 as well. This chain joins TRBV4-1 and TRBJ2-1, with 9 bases aligning to TRBD2. This CDR3 has 15 residues. V was pared by 7 bases and J by 4 bases, with 8 bases of the junction left unmatched. Germline V lookup: CDR1 MGHRA, CDR2 YSYEKL. CDR3 bases: TGCGCCAGCACCAGTCTAGCGGGACCTTACAATGAGCAGTTCTTC. Residues: CASTSLAGPYNEQFF.

The J gene is TRBJ2-4, the V gene TRBV23-1; D possibly corresponds to TRBD1 (5 bases). TRBV23-1 belongs to the ORF category, with a function that is uncertain. V lost 6 bases, J lost 0 bases, and 12 bases lay in between. The CDR3 spans 15 residues. CDR3 nucleotides: TGCGCCAGCAGATGGGGCGAAGTAGCCAAAAACATTCAGTACTTC. This encodes CASRWGEVAKNIQYF.

The chain links TRBV4-2 to TRBJ1-2; D unresolved. Trimming stripped 1 base from V and 5 bases from J, with 8 bases between. The CDR3 runs 13 residues. In germline, CDR1 is LGHNA, CDR2 YNFKEQ. CDR3 in DNA: TGTGCCAGCAGCCAAGTTGGGCCGTATGGCTACACCTTC. Translation: CASSQVGPYGYTF.

The chain uses TRBV15 and TRBJ1-2; D gene unclear. The V and J ends lost 0 bases and 5 bases respectively, with 13 bases between them. From germline, CDR1 is LNHNV and CDR2 YYDKDF (reference sequence). The CDR3 contains 15 residues. This CDR3 is CATSRDPGNGYGYTF. The CDR3 DNA follows: TGTGCCACCAGCAGAGACCCCGGGAATGGTTATGGCTACACCTTC. The variable domain in full, with the rest retrieved from reference TRBV15 and TRBJ1-2, is DAMVIQNPRYQVTQFGKPVTLSCSQTLNHNVMYWYQQKSSQAPKLLFHYYDKDFNNEADTPDNFQSRRPNTSFCFLDIRSPGLGDTAMYLCATSRDPGNGYGYTFGSGTRLTVV.

The chain links TRBV3-1 (or the pseudogene TRBV3-2) to TRBJ1-1; no reliable D call. Trimming shortened V by 0 bases and J by 2 bases, and 10 bases separated the two germline ends. Germline assignment: CDR1 LGHDT and CDR2 YNNKEL (reference sequence). The CDR3 sequence is 15 residues long. CDR3 sequence reads: CASSQERQRNTEAFF. The DNA for the CDR3 is TGTGCCAGCAGCCAAGAAAGGCAGCGAAACACTGAAGCTTTCTTT.

In this sample, this clone turned up once. At one end the junction does not follow the germline gene, possibly because of a read error. The gene calls are TRBV19 and TRBJ2-6, with 9 bases matching TRBD1. This CDR3 has 14 amino acids. Germline V CDR1 and CDR2: LNHDA, SQIVND (reference sequence). CDR3 coding DNA: TGTGCCAGTAGTGGGGCGTCCGGGACAGGGTCTTGGGCTTTC. Its protein is CASSGASGTGSWAF.

The chain couples TRBV4-1 to TRBJ1-6; tentatively, D is TRBD1 (6 bases). The V gene lost 2 bases and the J gene lost 7 bases, with 15 bases spanning the gap. Looked up from germline, CDR1 is MGHRA and CDR2 is YSYEKL. The CDR3 is made up of 16 amino acids. The CDR3 region has the DNA TGCGCCAGCAGCCAATCTCCGGGACACCCGAATTCACCCCTCCACTTT. This codes for CASSQSPGHPNSPLHF.

The rearrangement uses TRBV5-6 and TRBJ1-4, with 11 bases identical to TRBD1. The CDR3 is made up of 19 amino acids. In germline, CDR1 is SGHDT, CDR2 YYEEEE. The V gene end was trimmed by 1 base and the J gene end by 2 bases; junction bases not matched to a gene: 10. In DNA, the CDR3 is TGTGCCAGCAGCTTGTTGGGACAGGGGGTCTTTGTGACTAATGAAAAACTGTTTTTT. This sequence encodes CASSLLGQGVFVTNEKLFF.

The chain couples TRBV6-6 to TRBJ2-1; the match to TRBD2 covers 8 bases. Germline V gene sequence: CDR1 MNHNY, CDR2 SVGAGI (reference sequence). The V gene end was trimmed by 4 bases and the J gene end by 3 bases; junction bases not matched to a gene: 8. This CDR3 has 16 residues. CDR3 protein: CASSSFGAGDYNEQFF. The DNA for the CDR3 is TGTGCCAGCAGTTCCTTCGGAGCGGGAGACTACAATGAGCAGTTCTTC.

The chain is built from TRBV2 and TRBJ1-5; the D gene is possibly TRBD1 (5 bases). Per the germline V gene, CDR1 is SNHLY and CDR2 is FYNNEI. The V gene lost 7 bases and the J gene lost 5 bases, with 15 bases spanning the gap. The CDR3 sequence is 14 residues long. CDR3 protein: CASKVGEGHQPQHF. CDR3 nucleotide sequence: TGTGCCAGCAAGGTCGGGGAGGGACATCAGCCCCAGCATTTT.

V and J are TRBV6-5 and TRBJ2-2; D gene uncertain. The CDR3 totals 13 residues. The ends were cut back, 7 bases at V and 8 bases at J, with 14 bases in the middle. Germline assignment: CDR1 MNHEY and CDR2 SVGAGI. This CDR3 is CASNTNARGELFF. The CDR3 nucleotides are TGTGCCAGCAATACCAACGCCAGGGGGGAGCTGTTTTTT.

The J gene is TRBJ2-1, the V gene TRBV7-9, with TRBD1 identical over 12 bases. This CDR3 contains 16 residues. Per germline, CDR1 SEHNR and CDR2 FQNEAQ (reference sequence). The ends lost 5 bases at V and 4 bases at J; junction bases unmatched: 6. The CDR3 sequence is CASSRGQGAPYNEQFF. The CDR3, as DNA: TGTGCCAGCAGCCGGGGACAGGGGGCGCCTTACAATGAGCAGTTCTTC.

The count of this clone is one. The gene calls are TRBV6-5 and TRBJ2-1; TRBD1 might be the D (8 bases). Germline CDR1 and CDR2: MNHEY and SVGAGI. The CDR3 has 13 amino acids. V lost 5 bases, J lost 10 bases, and 15 bases lay in between. The CDR3 reads CASSRGQGGEQFF. In DNA form, the CDR3 reads TGTGCCAGCAGTCGTGGACAGGGAGGGGAGCAGTTCTTC.

The chain couples TRBV10-1 to TRBJ2-1; 9 bases fit TRBD2. J lost 3 bases, V lost 4 bases, and 4 bases had no gene match. The CDR3 has 15 amino acids. CDR1 and CDR2 from the germline V gene are WNHNN and SYGVQD (reference sequence). The CDR3 DNA follows: TGCGCCAGCAGTGGTAGCGGGGGAGTCTACAATGAGCAGTTCTTC. It specifies CASSGSGGVYNEQFF.

The genes are TRBV12-5 and TRBJ2-7; 9 bases agree with TRBD1. The germline gives CDR1 LGHNT, CDR2 FRNRAP. The CDR3 loop spans 15 amino acids. The junction had 6 bases not matched to a gene; V was cut back by 5 bases and J by 1 base. This CDR3 reads CASGPGQGMSYEQYF. The CDR3 DNA reads TGTGCTAGTGGTCCGGGACAGGGAATGTCCTACGAGCAGTACTTC. The complete variable domain, with remaining parts taken from reference TRBV12-5 and TRBJ2-7, reads DARVTQTPRHKVTEMGQEVTMRCQPILGHNTVFWYRQTMMQGLELLAYFRNRAPLDDSGMPKDRFSAEMPDATLATLKIQPSEPRDSAVYFCASGPGQGMSYEQYFGPGTRLTVT.

The chain is built from TRBV9 and TRBJ2-7; TRBD2 matches at 10 bases. The CDR3 has 15 amino acids. The V and J ends lost 4 bases and 6 bases, in that order; junction bases with no gene match: 10. CDR1 and CDR2 (germline): SGDLS, YYNGEE. CDR3 region: CASSKGLARSGEQYF. In DNA form, the CDR3 reads TGTGCCAGCAGCAAGGGACTAGCGCGTTCCGGCGAGCAGTACTTC. Together with reference TRBV9 and TRBJ2-7, the CDR3 gives the full variable domain: DSGVTQTPKHLITATGQRVTLRCSPRSGDLSVYWYQQSLDQGLQFLIQYYNGEERAKGNILERFSAQQFPDLHSELNLSSLELGDSALYFCASSKGLARSGEQYFGPGTRLTVT.

This chain uses TRBV29-1 with TRBJ1-3; TRBD1 agrees at 9 bases. The CDR3 length is 14 residues. CDR1 is SQVTM, CDR2 ANQGSEA, per germline. Trimming cost V 5 bases and J 7 bases; bases outside gene matches: 9. CDR3 bases: TGCAGCGTTTCCAAGACAGGGGGAGGGAACACCATATATTTT. Amino acid sequence: CSVSKTGGGNTIYF.